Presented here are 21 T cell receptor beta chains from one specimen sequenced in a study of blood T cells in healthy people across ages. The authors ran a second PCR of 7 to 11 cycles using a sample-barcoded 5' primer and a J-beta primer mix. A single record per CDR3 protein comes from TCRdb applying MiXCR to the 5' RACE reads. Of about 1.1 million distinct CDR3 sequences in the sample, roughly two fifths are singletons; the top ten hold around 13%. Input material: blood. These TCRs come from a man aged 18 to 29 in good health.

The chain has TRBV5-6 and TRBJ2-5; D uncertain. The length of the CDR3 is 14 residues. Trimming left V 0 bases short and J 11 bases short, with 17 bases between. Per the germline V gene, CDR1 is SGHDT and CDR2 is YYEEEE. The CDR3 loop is CASSLVRNPQQQYF. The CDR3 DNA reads TGTGCCAGCAGCTTGGTTAGGAACCCACAACAGCAGTACTTC.

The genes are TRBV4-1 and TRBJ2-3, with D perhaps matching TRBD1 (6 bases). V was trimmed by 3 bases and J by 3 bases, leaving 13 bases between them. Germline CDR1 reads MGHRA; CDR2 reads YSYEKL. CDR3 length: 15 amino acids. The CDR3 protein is CASSQQGRGTDTQYF. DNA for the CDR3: TGCGCCAGCAGCCAGCAGGGGCGAGGGACAGATACGCAGTATTTT.

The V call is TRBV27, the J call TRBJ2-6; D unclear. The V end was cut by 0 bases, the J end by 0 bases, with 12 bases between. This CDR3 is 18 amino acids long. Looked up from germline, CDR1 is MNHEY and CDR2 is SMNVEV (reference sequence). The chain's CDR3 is CASSLSTPSGSGANVLTF. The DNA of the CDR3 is TGTGCCAGCAGTTTATCGACCCCCTCGGGCTCTGGGGCCAACGTCCTGACTTTC.

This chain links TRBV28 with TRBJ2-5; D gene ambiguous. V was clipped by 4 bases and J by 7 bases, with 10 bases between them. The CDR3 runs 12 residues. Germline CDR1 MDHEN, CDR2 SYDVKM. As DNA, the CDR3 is TGTGCCAGCAGTTACGACCGACGGACCCAGTACTTC. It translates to CASSYDRRTQYF.

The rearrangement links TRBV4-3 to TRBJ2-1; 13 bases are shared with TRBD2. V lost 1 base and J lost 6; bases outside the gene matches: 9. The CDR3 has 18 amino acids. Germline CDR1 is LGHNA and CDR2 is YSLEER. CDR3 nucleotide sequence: TGCGCCAGCAGCCAAGGGACCGGACTAGCGGGGGCTTGCAATGAGCAGTTCTTC. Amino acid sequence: CASSQGTGLAGACNEQFF.

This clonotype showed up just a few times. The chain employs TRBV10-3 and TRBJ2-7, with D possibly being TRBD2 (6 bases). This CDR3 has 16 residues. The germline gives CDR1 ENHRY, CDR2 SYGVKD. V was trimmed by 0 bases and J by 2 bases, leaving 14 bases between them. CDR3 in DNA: TGTGCCATCAGTGAGTCGCGGGACGGAGGGGCCTACGAGCAGTACTTC. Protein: CAISESRDGGAYEQYF.

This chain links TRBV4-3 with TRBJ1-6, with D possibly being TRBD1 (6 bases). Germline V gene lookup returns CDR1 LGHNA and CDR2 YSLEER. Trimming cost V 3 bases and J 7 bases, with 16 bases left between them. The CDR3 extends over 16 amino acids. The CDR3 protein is CASSHSRRGGNSPLHF. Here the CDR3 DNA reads TGCGCCAGCAGCCATTCAAGGAGGGGGGGAAATTCACCCCTCCACTTT.

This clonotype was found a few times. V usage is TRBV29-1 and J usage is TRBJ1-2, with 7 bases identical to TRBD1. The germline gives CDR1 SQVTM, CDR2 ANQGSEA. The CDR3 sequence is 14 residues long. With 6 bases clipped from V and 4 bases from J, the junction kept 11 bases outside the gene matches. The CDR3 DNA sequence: TGCAGCGTGCCTCCCCCCGGGACAGCCTATGGCTACACCTTC. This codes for CSVPPPGTAYGYTF.

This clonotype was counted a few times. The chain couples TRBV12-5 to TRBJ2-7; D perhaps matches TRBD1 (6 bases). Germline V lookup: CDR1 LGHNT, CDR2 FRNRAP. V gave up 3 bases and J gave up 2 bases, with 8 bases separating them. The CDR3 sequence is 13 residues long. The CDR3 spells CASGFRDTYEQYF. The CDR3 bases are TGTGCTAGTGGTTTCCGGGACACCTACGAGCAGTACTTC.

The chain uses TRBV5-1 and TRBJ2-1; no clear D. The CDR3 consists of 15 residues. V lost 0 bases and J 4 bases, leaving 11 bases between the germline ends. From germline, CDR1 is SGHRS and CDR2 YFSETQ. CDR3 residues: CASSLGREGYNEQFF. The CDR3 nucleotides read TGCGCCAGCAGCTTGGGTCGCGAAGGTTACAATGAGCAGTTCTTC.

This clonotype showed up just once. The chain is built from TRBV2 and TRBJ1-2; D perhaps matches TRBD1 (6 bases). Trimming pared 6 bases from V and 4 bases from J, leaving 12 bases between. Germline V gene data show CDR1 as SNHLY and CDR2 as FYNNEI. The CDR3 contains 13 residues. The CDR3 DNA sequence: TGTGCCAGCAGGGAGGACAGCACCTATGGCTACACCTTC. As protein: CASREDSTYGYTF.

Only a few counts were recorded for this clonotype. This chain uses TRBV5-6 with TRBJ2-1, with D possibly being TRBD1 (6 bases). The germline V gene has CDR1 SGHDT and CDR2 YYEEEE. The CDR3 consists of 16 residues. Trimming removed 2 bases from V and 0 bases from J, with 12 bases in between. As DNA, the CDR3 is TGTGCCAGCAGCTTTACAACAGGGATCTCCTACAATGAGCAGTTCTTC. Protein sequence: CASSFTTGISYNEQFF.

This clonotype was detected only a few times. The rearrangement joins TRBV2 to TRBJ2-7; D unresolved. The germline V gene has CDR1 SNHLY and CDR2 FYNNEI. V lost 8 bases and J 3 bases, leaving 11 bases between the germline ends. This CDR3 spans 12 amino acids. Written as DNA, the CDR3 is TGTGCCAGCGGAATTAACATCTACGAGCAGTACTTC. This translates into CASGINIYEQYF. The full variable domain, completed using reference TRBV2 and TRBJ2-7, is EPEVTQTPSHQVTQMGQEVILRCVPISNHLYFYWYRQILGQKVEFLVSFYNNEISEKSEIFDDQFSVERPDGSNFTLKIRSTKLEDSAMYFCASGINIYEQYFGPGTRLTVT.

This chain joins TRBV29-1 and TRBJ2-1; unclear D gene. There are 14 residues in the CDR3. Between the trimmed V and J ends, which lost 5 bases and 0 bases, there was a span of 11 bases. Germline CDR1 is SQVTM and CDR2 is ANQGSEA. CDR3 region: CSVKRPGSYNEQFF. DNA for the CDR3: TGCAGCGTTAAAAGGCCCGGCTCCTACAATGAGCAGTTCTTC.

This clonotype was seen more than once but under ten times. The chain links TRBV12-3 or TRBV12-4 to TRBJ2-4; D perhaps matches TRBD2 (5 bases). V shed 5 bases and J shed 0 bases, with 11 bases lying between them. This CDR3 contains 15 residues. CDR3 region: CASSRETPAKNIQYF. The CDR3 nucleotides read TGTGCCAGCAGTAGGGAGACACCAGCCAAAAACATTCAGTACTTC.

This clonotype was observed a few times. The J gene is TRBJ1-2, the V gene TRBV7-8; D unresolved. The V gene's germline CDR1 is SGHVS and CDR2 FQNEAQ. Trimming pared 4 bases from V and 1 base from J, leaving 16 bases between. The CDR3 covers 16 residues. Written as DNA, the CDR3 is TGTGCCAGCAGCTCGGAGATGGGGTATTATAACTATGGCTACACCTTC. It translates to CASSSEMGYYNYGYTF.

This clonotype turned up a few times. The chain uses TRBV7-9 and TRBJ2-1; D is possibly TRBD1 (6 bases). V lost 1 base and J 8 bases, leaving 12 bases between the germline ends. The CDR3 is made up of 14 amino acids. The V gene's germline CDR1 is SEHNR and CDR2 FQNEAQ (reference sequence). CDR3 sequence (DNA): TGTGCCAGCAGCTTAGGTAGGACAGTAGATGAGCAGTTCTTC. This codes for CASSLGRTVDEQFF.

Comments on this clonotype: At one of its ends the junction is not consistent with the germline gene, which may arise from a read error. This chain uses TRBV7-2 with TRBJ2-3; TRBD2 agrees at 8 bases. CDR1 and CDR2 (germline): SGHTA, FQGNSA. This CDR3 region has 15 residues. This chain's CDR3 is CANSPDSGGTDTQYF. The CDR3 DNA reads TGTGCCAACAGCCCCGATAGCGGGGGCACAGATACGCAGTATTTT.

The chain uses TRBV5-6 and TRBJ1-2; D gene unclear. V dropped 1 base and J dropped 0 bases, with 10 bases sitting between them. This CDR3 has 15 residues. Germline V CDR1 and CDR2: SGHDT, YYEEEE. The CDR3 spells CASSLTLTSNYGYTF. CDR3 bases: TGTGCCAGCAGCTTGACCCTCACCTCTAACTATGGCTACACCTTC.

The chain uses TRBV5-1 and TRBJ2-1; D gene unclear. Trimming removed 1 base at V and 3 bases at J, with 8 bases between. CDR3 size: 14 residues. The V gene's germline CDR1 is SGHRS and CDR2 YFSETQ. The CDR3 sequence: CASSLTRHYNEQFF. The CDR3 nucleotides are TGCGCCAGCAGCTTGACCAGGCACTACAATGAGCAGTTCTTC.

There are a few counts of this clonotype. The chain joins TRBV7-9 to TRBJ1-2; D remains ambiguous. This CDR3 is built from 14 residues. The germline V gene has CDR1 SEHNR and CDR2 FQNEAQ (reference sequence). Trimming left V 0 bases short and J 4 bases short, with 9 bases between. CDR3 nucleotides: TGTGCCAGCAGCTTAGCAGGGCTGATCTATGGCTACACCTTC. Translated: CASSLAGLIYGYTF.